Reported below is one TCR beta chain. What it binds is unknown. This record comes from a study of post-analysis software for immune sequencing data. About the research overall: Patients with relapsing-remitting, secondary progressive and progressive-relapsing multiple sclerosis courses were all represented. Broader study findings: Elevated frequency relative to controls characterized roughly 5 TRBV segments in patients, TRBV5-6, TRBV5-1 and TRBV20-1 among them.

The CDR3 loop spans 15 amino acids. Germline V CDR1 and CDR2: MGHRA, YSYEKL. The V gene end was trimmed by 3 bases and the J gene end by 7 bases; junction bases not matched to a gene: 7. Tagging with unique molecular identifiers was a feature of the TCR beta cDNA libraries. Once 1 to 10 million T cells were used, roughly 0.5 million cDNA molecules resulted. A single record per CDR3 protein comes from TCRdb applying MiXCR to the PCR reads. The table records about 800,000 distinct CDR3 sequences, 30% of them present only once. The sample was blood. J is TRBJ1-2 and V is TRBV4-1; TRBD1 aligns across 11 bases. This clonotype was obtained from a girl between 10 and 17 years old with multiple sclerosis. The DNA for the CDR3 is TGCGCCAGCAGCCAGCCCGGACAGGGGGCTGGTGGCTACACCTTC. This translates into CASSQPGQGAGGYTF.